This T cell receptor beta chain was sequenced for a study of blood T cell repertoires in COVID-19 (dated by TCRdb to about 2020). In terms of the full investigation: Collaborator samples came from the United States, Italy and Spain and covered acute and convalescent phases of COVID-19. The repertoires were made available in a free public database intended to serve as a resource for research on the immune response to SARS-CoV-2. Where HLA class I and class II types were available, the types were taken from metadata supplied by the sample provider, not from assay-based typing. The samples were drawn from two sources: the first 160 participants of the ongoing ImmuneRACE study, and 1,254 subjects contributed by 6 global collaborators. The dataset comprised deeply sampled blood TCRbeta repertoires from subjects exposed to, actively infected with, or recovered from COVID-19. Nearly every sample came with metadata listing a de-identified subject ID, COVID-19 status, age in years and sex. The prospective study material was composed of cDNA or gDNA derived from T cells, B-cell-depleted T cells, or PBMCs. Study-wide conclusions, independent of this receptor: The amount of clinical and demographic metadata varied by source and participant and was provided uncurated.

As for this clone: Its antigen is unknown. No clone much larger than this one lies a single base away; base qualities are absent.

TCRbeta CDR3 regions were amplified from genomic DNA using the immunoSEQ Assay, a bias-controlled multiplex PCR. The study's own analysis went as follows. Nucleated cell counts per sample were estimated from amplification of reference gene primers within the assay. To quantify the absolute abundance of each unique TCRbeta CDR3 rearrangement, sequence reads were collapsed and filtered. For each sample, productive Simpson clonality was calculated as the square root of Simpson's diversity index across productive rearrangements. This immuneACCESS table, as held by TCRdb, lists in-frame sequences with V and J called but not all clones. Of the missing ones, under half trace to an unresolved V gene in checked studies; the others have no known cause. D and trimming come from the DNA, and the V and J calls and clone size come from that table. Within this sample are some 240,000 clones, with nearly 90% of them counted one time only. Approximately 2.1% of the sample is taken by the ten largest.

At one collaborating source in Seattle, patients were enrolled during active infection and were followed longitudinally through the course of disease. The collaborating institutions used their own protocols to collect whole blood in K2EDTA tubes. For TCRbeta analysis, collaborators shipped samples in one of three forms: frozen whole blood, isolated PBMCs, or DNA extracted from either of those sample types. The CDR3 sequence holds 15 residues, the cysteine and phenylalanine included. The read is trimmed to its CDR3 DNA, 45 bases read in frame from base 1. From the germline V gene (reference sequence), CDR1 is LNHDA and CDR2 is SQIVND. Here V drops 7 bases and J drops 0 bases, and the junction holds 3 bases not matched to any gene.

The sequencing sample was made of peripheral blood. The sequence joins TRBV19 to TRBJ1-6, with 7 bases aligning to TRBD1. The origin of this receptor is a woman aged 60-75 years with COVID-19, enrolled during active disease. The CDR3 corresponds to CASNRGTSYNSPLHF. The nucleotides are TGTGCCAGTAACAGGGGAACCTCCTATAATTCACCCCTCCACTTT.